Below are 28 T cell receptor beta chains sequenced from a single sample in a study of esophageal squamous cell carcinoma under preoperative chemotherapy. MiXCR was run by TCRdb on the PCR reads, yielding one entry per CDR3 protein. The top ten hold approximately 55% of the sample, which has some 16,000 distinct CDR3 sequences, roughly 60% seen once. The time point: before preoperative PTX-NDP chemotherapy. Collection of the sample occurred from a patient given preoperative chemotherapy. The receptors were gathered from a human donor with esophageal squamous cell carcinoma. The donor label of this sample is uncertain.

Details on this clonotype: The conserved phenylalanine or tryptophan normally closing the CDR3 is absent here, so this likely arose from a read error. The chain has TRBV12-3 or TRBV12-4 and TRBJ2-1, with TRBD2 identical over 11 bases. The CDR3 length is 14 residues. J gave up 4 bases and V 10 bases, and 6 bases lay outside the gene matches. CDR3: CATRLAGLYNEQFL. Here the CDR3 DNA reads TGTGCCACCCGACTAGCGGGATTGTACAATGAGCAGTTCTTA.

This chain connects TRBV28 to TRBJ2-3; tentatively, D is TRBD1 (5 bases). Trimming removed 5 bases at V and 0 bases at J, with 12 bases between. CDR1 is MDHEN, CDR2 SYDVKM, per germline. CDR3 length equals 15 residues. As DNA, the CDR3 is TGTGCCAGCAGTCCCCCGACAGCTAGCACAGATACGCAGTATTTT. Its protein product is CASSPPTASTDTQYF.

At least ten counts were recorded for this clonotype. The gene calls are TRBV10-1 and TRBJ2-7; 10 nucleotides match TRBD2. This CDR3 has 13 amino acids. The germline gives CDR1 WNHNN, CDR2 SYGVQD (reference sequence). J was trimmed by 2 bases and V by 8 bases; bases with no gene match: 3. CDR3 coding DNA: TGCGCCAGCCGGACTAGCGGACCCTACGAGCAGTACTTC. Amino acid sequence: CASRTSGPYEQYF.

V and J are TRBV6-1 and TRBJ2-1, with TRBD2 matching 11 bases. The V and J ends lost 6 bases and 4 bases, in that order; junction bases with no gene match: 2. The CDR3 sequence is 14 residues long. Looked up from germline, CDR1 is MNHNS and CDR2 is SASEGT. The CDR3: CASSRLAGYNEQFF. The CDR3 nucleotides read TGTGCCAGCAGCCGACTAGCGGGGTACAATGAGCAGTTCTTC.

Worth noting for this clonotype: One end of the junction fails to match germline, which may point to a read error. The J gene is TRBJ2-4, the V gene TRBV6-1, with 9 nucleotides matching TRBD2. Germline loops: CDR1 MNHNS, CDR2 SASEGT. The CDR3 spans 14 residues. CDR3: CGSAGGGAKDIQYF. DNA of the CDR3: TGTGGCAGCGCGGGCGGGGGGGCCAAAGACATTCAGTACTTC.

This clonotype was observed a single time. A clone one base away is much larger, so this may be a read error. The CDR3 spells CANSSPGGLAGFTDTQYF. The CDR3 DNA reads as TGTGCCAACAGTTCCCCGGGAGGACTAGCGGGATTCACAGATACGCAGTATTTT. The chain combines TRBV6-5 with TRBJ2-3; 12 nucleotides match TRBD2. Germline V gene sequence: CDR1 MNHEY, CDR2 SVGAGI. CDR3 length: 18 residues.

The J gene is TRBJ2-1, the V gene TRBV7-2, with D tentatively TRBD1 (6 bases). TRBJ2-7 matches the DNA end more closely, so the J call is doubtful. CDR1 and CDR2 (germline): SGHTA, FQGNSA. This CDR3 has 14 residues. CDR3 amino acids: CASSRLGQSYEQYF. The CDR3 bases are TGTGCCAGCAGTCGTCTCGGACAGTCCTACGAGCAGTACTTC.

With respect to this clonotype: Relative to the germline gene, one junction end is altered; a read error may explain this. The chain employs TRBV6-4 and TRBJ2-3; a possible D gene is TRBD2 (7 bases). The CDR3 has 15 residues. The V gene's germline CDR1 is MRHNA and CDR2 SNTAGT. The CDR3 nucleotides read TGTGCCGCGGGGGCTGGGGGGCGTGACCAAGATACGCAGTATTTC. This translates into CAAGAGGRDQDTQYF.

This chain uses TRBV6-1 with TRBJ2-7, with TRBD1 matching over 8 bases. V gave up 6 bases and J gave up 6 bases; unmatched junction bases: 7. CDR3 length equals 13 residues. Per germline, CDR1 MNHNS and CDR2 SASEGT. The CDR3 region has the DNA TGTGCCAGCAGCCCCCTCGACAGGGGCGAGCAGTACTTC. It yields the protein CASSPLDRGEQYF.

This clonotype has ten or more counts. The chain combines TRBV10-2 with TRBJ2-3; D unresolved. The CDR3 consists of 16 residues. The V gene's germline CDR1 is WSHSY and CDR2 SAAADI. The ends were cut back, 0 bases at V and 0 bases at J, with 10 bases in the middle. The CDR3 loop is CASSESWSGSTDTQYF. Here the CDR3 DNA reads TGCGCCAGCAGTGAGTCGTGGTCTGGGAGCACAGATACGCAGTATTTT.

The rearrangement joins TRBV7-8 to TRBJ2-3; D not certain. From germline, CDR1 is SGHVS and CDR2 FQNEAQ. The CDR3 contains 14 residues. V was trimmed by 1 base and J by 8 bases, leaving 13 bases between them. The CDR3 spells CASSLGTGSGTQYF. CDR3 in DNA: TGTGCCAGCAGCTTAGGTACTGGGTCAGGTACGCAGTATTTT.

This clonotype was picked up many times. The chain uses TRBV6-1 and TRBJ2-1, with TRBD2 matching over 14 bases. This CDR3 contains 15 residues. CDR1 is MNHNS, CDR2 SASEGT, per germline. Germline trimming cut 5 bases from V and 6 bases from J; bases unmatched to any gene: 3. CDR3 region: CASSLGLAGANEQFF. The CDR3 DNA reads as TGTGCCAGCAGTCTGGGACTAGCGGGAGCCAATGAGCAGTTCTTC.

Comments on this clonotype: A junction boundary mismatches the germline segment, possibly from a read error. The J gene is TRBJ2-4, the V gene TRBV6-1; 7 bases align to TRBD2. Germline lookup yields CDR1 MNHNS and CDR2 SASEGT. The CDR3 runs 18 residues. CDR3 sequence reads: CASSEGPGRSGAKDTQYF. CDR3 DNA: TGTGCCAGCAGTGAAGGCCCCGGGAGGAGCGGGGCCAAAGACACGCAGTACTTT.

This chain joins TRBV6-1 and TRBJ2-1; 12 bases line up with TRBD2. The trim removed 4 bases at V and 15 bases at J, leaving 1 base unmatched. Per germline, CDR1 MNHNS and CDR2 SASEGT. This CDR3 has 11 residues. The CDR3 spells CASSVGLAGFF. The CDR3 DNA is TGTGCCAGCAGTGTGGGACTAGCGGGGTTCTTC.

Concerning this clonotype: A read error may account for a junction end that differs from germline. The chain links TRBV6-1 to TRBJ2-7; 7 nucleotides align to TRBD2. The CDR3 runs 15 residues. Germline CDR1 MNHNS, CDR2 SASEGT. Here the CDR3 reads CASGGLAGRAYVQSF. The CDR3 DNA follows: TGTGCCAGCGGTGGTTTAGCGGGCCGGGCCTACGTGCAGTCTTTC.

The V gene is TRBV7-2, the J gene TRBJ2-1; D possibly corresponds to TRBD1 (6 bases). Germline V CDR1 and CDR2: SGHTA, FQGNSA. V dropped 3 bases and J dropped 10 bases, with 19 bases sitting between them. The CDR3 loop spans 15 amino acids. This CDR3 reads CASSFFRTDSYEQFF. The CDR3 DNA reads TGTGCCAGCAGCTTCTTCCGGACAGACTCCTACGAGCAGTTCTTC.

The gene calls are TRBV6-1 and TRBJ2-3; the match to TRBD2 covers 7 bases. With V trimmed by 8 bases and J by 5 bases, 10 bases remained unmatched. CDR1 MNHNS and CDR2 SASEGT come from the germline V gene. CDR3 length: 14 amino acids. CDR3: CASAGGGDQDTQYF. CDR3 DNA sequence: TGTGCCAGCGCTGGGGGGGGGGACCAAGATACGCAGTATTTT.

The gene calls are TRBV7-6 and TRBJ2-5, with D possibly TRBD2 on 6 matching bases. V shed 1 base and J shed 11 bases, with 20 bases lying between them. Germline V CDR1 and CDR2: SGHVS, FNYEAQ. This CDR3 comprises 15 residues. The CDR3 reads CASSLDGSSADEQYF. The DNA of the CDR3 is TGTGCCAGCAGCTTAGACGGGAGTTCCGCCGATGAGCAGTACTTC. Using reference TRBV7-6 and TRBJ2-5 for the parts outside the CDR3, the full variable domain is GAGVSQSPRYKVTKRGQDVALRCDPISGHVSLYWYRQALGQGPEFLTYFNYEAQQDKSGLPNDRFSAERPEGSISTLTIQRTEQRDSAMYRCASSLDGSSADEQYFGPGTRLLVL.

This clonotype was counted at least ten times. The rearrangement joins TRBV12-3 or TRBV12-4 to TRBJ2-1, with 12 bases identical to TRBD2. The CDR3 length is 14 residues. J gave up 7 bases and V 5 bases, and 3 bases lay outside the gene matches. The CDR3 DNA reads as TGTGCCAGCAGTAAGACTAGCGGGGGTAATGAGCAGTTCTTC. It encodes CASSKTSGGNEQFF.

The chain combines TRBV6-1 with TRBJ1-1; 10 bases are a match to TRBD1. From germline, CDR1 is MNHNS and CDR2 SASEGT. J lost 1 base, V lost 5 bases, and 10 bases had no gene match. This CDR3 is 17 amino acids long. CDR3 DNA: TGTGCCAGCAGTCCCAGGACAGGGGGAGGGAGGAACACTGAAGCTTTCTTT. This sequence encodes CASSPRTGGGRNTEAFF.

The V and J genes are TRBV7-9 and TRBJ2-3; the match to TRBD2 covers 10 bases. Germline trimming cut 5 bases from V and 0 bases from J; bases unmatched to any gene: 20. The germline V gene encodes CDR1 SEHNR and CDR2 FQNEAQ (reference sequence). CDR3 length equals 21 residues. The CDR3 DNA is TGTGCCAGCAGCCGAGGACTTATCGGACTAGCGGTAAATACTAGCACAGATACGCAGTATTTT. Encoded protein: CASSRGLIGLAVNTSTDTQYF.

The chain uses TRBV29-1 and TRBJ2-1; 10 nucleotides line up with TRBD2. The V gene end was trimmed by 8 bases and the J gene end by 10 bases; junction bases not matched to a gene: 14. CDR3 length: 14 amino acids. Germline lookup yields CDR1 SQVTM and CDR2 ANQGSEA. CDR3 loop: CSLVGLAGDREQFF. CDR3 coding DNA: TGCAGCTTGGTAGGGCTAGCGGGAGACCGCGAGCAGTTCTTC.

The chain employs TRBV12-3 or TRBV12-4 and TRBJ2-3, with no clear D. The germline V and J ends were trimmed by 6 bases and 6 bases, with 13 bases remaining between them. The CDR3 spans 13 residues. The CDR3 reads CASRPWDVDTQYF. The CDR3 DNA follows: TGTGCCAGCAGACCCTGGGATGTGGATACGCAGTATTTT.

The chain combines TRBV12-3 or TRBV12-4 with TRBJ2-1; TRBD1 might be the D (5 bases). The J call is doubtful: the DNA matches TRBJ2-7 better. This CDR3 comprises 15 residues. The CDR3 is CASSLTAFWGDEQYF. The CDR3 coding sequence is TGTGCCAGCAGTTTAACGGCTTTCTGGGGCGATGAGCAGTACTTC.

The chain joins TRBV27 to TRBJ2-2, with 8 bases identical to TRBD1. This CDR3 spans 16 amino acids. V lost 4 bases to trimming and J lost 2 bases; unmatched junction nucleotides: 6. Germline lookup yields CDR1 MNHEY and CDR2 SMNVEV (reference sequence). DNA of the CDR3: TGTGCCAGCAGTTCTCGACAGGGGTTAAACACCGGGGAGCTGTTTTTT. The encoded protein is CASSSRQGLNTGELFF.

This clonotype was counted only a few times. This chain uses TRBV6-1 with TRBJ2-1, with D unresolved. The J call may be incorrect, as the DNA end agrees better with TRBJ2-7. The CDR3 length is 15 residues. Germline V CDR1 and CDR2: MNHNS, SASEGT. In DNA, the CDR3 is TGTGCCAGCAGTGATGCCAGTGCCGACTCCTACGAGCAGTACTTC. Translation gives CASSDASADSYEQYF.

This clonotype has just a few counts. This chain joins TRBV6-1 and TRBJ2-5, with D maybe TRBD1 (5 bases). The CDR3 is 15 residues long. With 0 bases removed from V and 0 bases from J, the gap between germline ends came to 8 bases. Germline CDR1 and CDR2: MNHNS and SASEGT. The CDR3 sequence is CASSEADRYQETQYF. The CDR3 DNA reads TGTGCCAGCAGTGAAGCTGACAGATACCAAGAGACCCAGTACTTC.

This clonotype was picked up a small number of times. The CDR3 is CASSVVAGDYEQYF. CDR3 sequence (DNA): TGTGCCAGCAGTGTTGTAGCGGGAGACTACGAGCAGTACTTC. The rearrangement links TRBV6-1 to TRBJ2-7; 9 nucleotides line up with TRBD2. Germline assignment: CDR1 MNHNS and CDR2 SASEGT. The CDR3 spans 14 residues. The junction had 4 bases not matched to a gene; V was cut back by 4 bases and J by 3 bases.